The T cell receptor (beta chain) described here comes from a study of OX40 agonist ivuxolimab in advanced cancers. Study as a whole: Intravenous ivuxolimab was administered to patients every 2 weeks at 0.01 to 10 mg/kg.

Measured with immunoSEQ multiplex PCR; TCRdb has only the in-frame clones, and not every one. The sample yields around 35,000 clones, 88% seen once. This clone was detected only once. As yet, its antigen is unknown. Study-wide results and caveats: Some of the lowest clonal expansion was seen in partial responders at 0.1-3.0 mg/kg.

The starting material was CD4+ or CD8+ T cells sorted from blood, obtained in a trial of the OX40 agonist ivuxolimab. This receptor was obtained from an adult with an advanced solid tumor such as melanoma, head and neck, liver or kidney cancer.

The CDR3 coding sequence is TGTGCCAGCAGCTTCTCCGGACAGCAAGAGACCCAGTACTTC. Its translation: CASSFSGQQETQYF. The rearrangement links TRBV7-3 to TRBJ2-5, with a weak D call TRBD1 (6 bases). Germline values: CDR1 SGHTA, CDR2 FQGTGA. Trimming stripped 3 bases from V and 2 bases from J, with 10 bases between. The CDR3 is 14 amino acids.